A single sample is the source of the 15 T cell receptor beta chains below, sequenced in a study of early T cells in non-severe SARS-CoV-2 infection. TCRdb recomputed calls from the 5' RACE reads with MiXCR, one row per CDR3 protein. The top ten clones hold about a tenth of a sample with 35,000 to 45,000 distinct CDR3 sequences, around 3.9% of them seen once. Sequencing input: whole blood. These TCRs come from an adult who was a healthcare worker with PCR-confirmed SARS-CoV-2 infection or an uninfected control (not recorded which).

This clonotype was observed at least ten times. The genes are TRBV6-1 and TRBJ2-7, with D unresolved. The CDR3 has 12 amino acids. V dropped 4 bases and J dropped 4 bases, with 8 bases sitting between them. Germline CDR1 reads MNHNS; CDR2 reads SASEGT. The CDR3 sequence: CASSGPRYEQYV. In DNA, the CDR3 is TGTGCCAGCAGTGGCCCAAGATACGAGCAGTACGTC.

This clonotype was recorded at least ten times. CDR3 DNA: TGTGCCAGCTCACCAGTCTCGGCGGGATTAACCTACGAGCAGTACTTC. Translated: CASSPVSAGLTYEQYF. The chain combines TRBV18 with TRBJ2-7; TRBD2 is a possible D gene (6 bases). The CDR3 consists of 16 residues. Germline values: CDR1 KGHSH, CDR2 LQKENI. V was pared by 2 bases and J by 2 bases, with 16 bases between.

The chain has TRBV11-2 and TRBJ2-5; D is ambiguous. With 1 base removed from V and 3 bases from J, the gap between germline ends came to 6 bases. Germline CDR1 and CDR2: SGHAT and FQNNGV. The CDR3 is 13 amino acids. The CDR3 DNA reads TGTGCCAGCAGCTTAGTCGCAGAAGAGACCCAGTACTTC. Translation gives CASSLVAEETQYF. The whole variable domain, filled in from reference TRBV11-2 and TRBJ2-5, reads EAGVAQSPRYKIIEKRQSVAFWCNPISGHATLYWYQQILGQGPKLLIQFQNNGVVDDSQLPKDRFSAERLKGVDSTLKIQPAKLEDSAVYLCASSLVAEETQYFGPGTRLLVL.

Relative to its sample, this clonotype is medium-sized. Here the CDR3 DNA reads TGTGCCAGCAGTCTTACGGGGTTTCCAGAGACCCAGTACTTC. This encodes CASSLTGFPETQYF. The gene calls are TRBV7-6 and TRBJ2-5; D might be TRBD2 (5 bases). Looked up from germline, CDR1 is SGHVS and CDR2 is FNYEAQ. The CDR3 runs to 14 residues. V lost 6 bases to trimming and J lost 4 bases, with 15 bases between them.

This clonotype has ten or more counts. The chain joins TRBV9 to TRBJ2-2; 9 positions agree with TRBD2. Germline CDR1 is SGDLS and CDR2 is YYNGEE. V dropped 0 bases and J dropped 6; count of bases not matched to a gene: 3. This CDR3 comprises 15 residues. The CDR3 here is CASSVEIAGAGELFF. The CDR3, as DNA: TGTGCCAGCAGCGTAGAGATAGCGGGAGCCGGGGAGCTGTTTTTT.

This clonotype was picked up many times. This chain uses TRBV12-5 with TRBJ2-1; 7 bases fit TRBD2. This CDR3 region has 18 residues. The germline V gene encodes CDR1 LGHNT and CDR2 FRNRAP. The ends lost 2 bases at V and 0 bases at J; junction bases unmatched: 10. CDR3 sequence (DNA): TGTGCTAGTGGTTTGAATACCGGGAGGACGAGCTCCTACAATGAGCAGTTCTTC. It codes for CASGLNTGRTSSYNEQFF.

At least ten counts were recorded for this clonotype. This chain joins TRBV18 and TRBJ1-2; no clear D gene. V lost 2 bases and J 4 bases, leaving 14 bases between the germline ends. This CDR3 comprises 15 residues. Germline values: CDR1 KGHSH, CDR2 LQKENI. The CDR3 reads CASSPDPGSSYGYTF. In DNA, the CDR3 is TGTGCCAGCTCACCAGACCCGGGCTCGAGCTATGGCTACACCTTC.

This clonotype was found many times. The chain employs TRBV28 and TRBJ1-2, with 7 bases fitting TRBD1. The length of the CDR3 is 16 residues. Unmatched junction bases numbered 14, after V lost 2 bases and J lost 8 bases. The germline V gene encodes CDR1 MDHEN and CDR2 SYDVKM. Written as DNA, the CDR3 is TGTGCCAGCAGTTTAGTAACTCCAGGACAGGCGGGAGGCTACACCTTC. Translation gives CASSLVTPGQAGGYTF.

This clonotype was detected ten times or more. The CDR3 here is CATSDRLPGANVLTF. CDR3 DNA sequence: TGTGCCACCAGTGACCGGCTCCCTGGGGCCAACGTCCTGACTTTC. The gene calls are TRBV24-1 and TRBJ2-6; no reliable D call. CDR1 is KGHDR, CDR2 SFDVKD, per germline. The ends were cut back, 4 bases at V and 2 bases at J, with 8 bases in the middle. The CDR3 extends over 15 amino acids.

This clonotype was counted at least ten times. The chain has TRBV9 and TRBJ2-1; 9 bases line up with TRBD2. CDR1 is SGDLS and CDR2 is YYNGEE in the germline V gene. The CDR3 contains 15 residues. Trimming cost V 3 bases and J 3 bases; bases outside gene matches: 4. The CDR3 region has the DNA TGTGCCAGCAGCGCAATACTAGCGGGCTACAATGAGCAGTTCTTC. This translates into CASSAILAGYNEQFF.

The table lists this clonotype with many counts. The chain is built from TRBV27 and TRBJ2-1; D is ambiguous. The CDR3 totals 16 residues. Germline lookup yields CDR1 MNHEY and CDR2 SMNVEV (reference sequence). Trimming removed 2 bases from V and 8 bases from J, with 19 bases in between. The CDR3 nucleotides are TGTGCCAGCAGTTTAACCGCCCGGTCACTACCTCATGAGCAGTTCTTC. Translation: CASSLTARSLPHEQFF.

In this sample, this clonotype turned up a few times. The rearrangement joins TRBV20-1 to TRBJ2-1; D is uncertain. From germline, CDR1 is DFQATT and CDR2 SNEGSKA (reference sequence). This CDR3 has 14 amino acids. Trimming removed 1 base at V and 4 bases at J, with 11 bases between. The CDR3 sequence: CSARVRMGYNEQFF. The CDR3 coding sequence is TGCAGTGCTAGAGTGAGAATGGGTTACAATGAGCAGTTCTTC.

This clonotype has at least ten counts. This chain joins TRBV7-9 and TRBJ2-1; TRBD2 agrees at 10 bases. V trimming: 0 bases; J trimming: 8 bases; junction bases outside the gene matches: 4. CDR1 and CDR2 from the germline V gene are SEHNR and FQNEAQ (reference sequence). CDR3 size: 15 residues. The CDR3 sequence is CASSLAASGSYEQFF. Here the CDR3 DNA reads TGTGCCAGCAGCTTAGCGGCTAGCGGGAGCTATGAGCAGTTCTTC.

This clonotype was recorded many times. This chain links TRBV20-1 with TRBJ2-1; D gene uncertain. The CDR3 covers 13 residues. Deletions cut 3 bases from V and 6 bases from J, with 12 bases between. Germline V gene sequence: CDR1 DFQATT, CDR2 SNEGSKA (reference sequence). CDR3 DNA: TGCAGTGCTAGGCCCCGCAGCCTCAATGAGCAGTTCTTC. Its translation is CSARPRSLNEQFF.

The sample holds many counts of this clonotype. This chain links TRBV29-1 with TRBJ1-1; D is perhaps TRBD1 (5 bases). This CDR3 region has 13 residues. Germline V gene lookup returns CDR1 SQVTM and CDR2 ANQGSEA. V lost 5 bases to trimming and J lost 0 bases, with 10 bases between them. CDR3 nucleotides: TGCAGCGTTTTGGCAGGGTTGAACACTGAAGCTTTCTTT. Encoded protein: CSVLAGLNTEAFF.